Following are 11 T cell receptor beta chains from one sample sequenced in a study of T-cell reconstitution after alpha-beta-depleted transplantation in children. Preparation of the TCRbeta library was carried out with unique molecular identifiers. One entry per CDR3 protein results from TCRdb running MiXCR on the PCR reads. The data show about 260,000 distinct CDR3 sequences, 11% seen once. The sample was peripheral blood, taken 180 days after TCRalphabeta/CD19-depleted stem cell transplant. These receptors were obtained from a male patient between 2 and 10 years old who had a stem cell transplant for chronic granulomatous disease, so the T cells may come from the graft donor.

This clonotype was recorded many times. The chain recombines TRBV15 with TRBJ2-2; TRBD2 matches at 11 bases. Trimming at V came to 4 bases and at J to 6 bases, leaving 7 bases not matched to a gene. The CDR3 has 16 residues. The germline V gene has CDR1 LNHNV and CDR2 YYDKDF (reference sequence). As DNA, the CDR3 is TGTGCCACCAGCAACACACTAGCGGGAGATCCCGGGGAGCTGTTTTTT. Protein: CATSNTLAGDPGELFF. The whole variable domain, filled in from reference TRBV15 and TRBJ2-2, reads DAMVIQNPRYQVTQFGKPVTLSCSQTLNHNVMYWYQQKSSQAPKLLFHYYDKDFNNEADTPDNFQSRRPNTSFCFLDIRSPGLGDTAMYLCATSNTLAGDPGELFFGEGSRLTVL.

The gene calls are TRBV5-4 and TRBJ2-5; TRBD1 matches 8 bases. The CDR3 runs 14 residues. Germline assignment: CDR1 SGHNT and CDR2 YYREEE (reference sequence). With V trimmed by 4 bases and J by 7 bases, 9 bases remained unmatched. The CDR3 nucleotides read TGTGCCAGCAGCGCCAACAGGGGGGAATGGACCCAGTACTTC. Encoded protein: CASSANRGEWTQYF.

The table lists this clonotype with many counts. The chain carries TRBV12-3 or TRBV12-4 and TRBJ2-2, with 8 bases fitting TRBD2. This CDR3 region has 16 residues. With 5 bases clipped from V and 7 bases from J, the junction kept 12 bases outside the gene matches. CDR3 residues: CASSRIAGMLHGELFF. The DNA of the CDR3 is TGTGCCAGCAGTCGGATAGCGGGAATGCTCCACGGGGAGCTGTTTTTT.

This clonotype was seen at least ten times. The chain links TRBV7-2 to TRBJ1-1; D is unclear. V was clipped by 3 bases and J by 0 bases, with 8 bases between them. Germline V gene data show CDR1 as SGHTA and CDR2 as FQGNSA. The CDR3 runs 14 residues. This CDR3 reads CASSFHVLNTEAFF. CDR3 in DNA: TGTGCCAGCAGCTTTCACGTTCTGAACACTGAAGCTTTCTTT.

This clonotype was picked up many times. The CDR3 DNA sequence: TGTGCCAGCAGTTCCTGGGCCAGGCCCCCCTACGAGCAGTACTTC. It encodes CASSSWARPPYEQYF. This chain links TRBV6-2 or TRBV6-3 with TRBJ2-7; D remains unclear. The germline V gene has CDR1 MNHEY and CDR2 SVGEGT. CDR3 length equals 15 residues. Trimming stripped 4 bases from V and 2 bases from J, with 15 bases between.

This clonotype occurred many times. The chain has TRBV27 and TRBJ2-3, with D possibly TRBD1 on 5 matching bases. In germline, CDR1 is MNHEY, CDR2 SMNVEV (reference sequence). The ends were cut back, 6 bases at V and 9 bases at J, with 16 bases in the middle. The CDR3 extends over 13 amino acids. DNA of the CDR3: TGTGCCAGCAGACCCACAGGATCTATCACGCAGTATTTT. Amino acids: CASRPTGSITQYF.

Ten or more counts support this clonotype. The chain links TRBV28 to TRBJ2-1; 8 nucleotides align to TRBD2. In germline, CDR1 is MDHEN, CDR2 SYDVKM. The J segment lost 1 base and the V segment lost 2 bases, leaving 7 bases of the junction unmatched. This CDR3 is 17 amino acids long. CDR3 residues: CASSLGDRGRSYNEQFF. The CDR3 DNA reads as TGTGCCAGCAGTTTAGGGGACCGCGGGAGGTCCTACAATGAGCAGTTCTTC.

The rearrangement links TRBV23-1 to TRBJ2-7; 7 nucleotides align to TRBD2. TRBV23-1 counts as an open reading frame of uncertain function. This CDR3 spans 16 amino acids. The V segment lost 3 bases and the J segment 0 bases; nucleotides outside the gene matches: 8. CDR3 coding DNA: TGCGCCAGCAGTCACTCCGGGACTACTCACTCCTACGAGCAGTACTTC. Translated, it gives CASSHSGTTHSYEQYF.

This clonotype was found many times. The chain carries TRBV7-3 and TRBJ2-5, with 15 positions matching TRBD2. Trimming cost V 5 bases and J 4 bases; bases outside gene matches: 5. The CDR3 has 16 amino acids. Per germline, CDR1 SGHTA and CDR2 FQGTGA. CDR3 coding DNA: TGTGCCAGCAGCCGGACTAGCGGGAGGGTACGAGAGACCCAGTACTTC. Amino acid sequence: CASSRTSGRVRETQYF.

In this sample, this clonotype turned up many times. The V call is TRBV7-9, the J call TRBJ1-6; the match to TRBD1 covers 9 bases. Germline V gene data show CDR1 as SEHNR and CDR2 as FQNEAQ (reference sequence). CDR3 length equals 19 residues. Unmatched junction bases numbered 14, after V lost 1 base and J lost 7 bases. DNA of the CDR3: TGTGCCAGCAGCTTAGTTGTCGGGGTGTCCGGACAGGGGAATTCACCCCTCCACTTT. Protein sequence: CASSLVVGVSGQGNSPLHF.

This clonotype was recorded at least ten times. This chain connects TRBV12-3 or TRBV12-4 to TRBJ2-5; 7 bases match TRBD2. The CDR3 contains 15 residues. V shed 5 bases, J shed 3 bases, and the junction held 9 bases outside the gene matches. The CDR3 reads CASSPRGAGEETQYF. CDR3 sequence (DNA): TGTGCCAGCAGTCCCCGGGGCGCGGGAGAAGAGACCCAGTACTTC.